The rows below give T cell receptor beta chains drawn from one sample of a study of CD8 T cells in ankylosing spondylitis. TCRdb itself ran the 5' RACE reads through MiXCR, one entry per CDR3 protein. The table includes more than 150,000 distinct CDR3 sequences, 15% to 20% detected once. The sample taken for sequencing was blood, either unsorted or a sorted T cell fraction (not recorded which). These receptors were collected from a male donor between 5 and 35 years old with ankylosing spondylitis or in good health (not recorded which). The conserved cysteine and the conserved F or W are not part of the CDR3 here. The order of the fields is V gene, J gene, CDR3 length, CDR3 protein.

>TRBV7-8|TRBJ2-7|11
ASSLVAGGEQY
>TRBV7-2|TRBJ1-5|13
ASSLTRNSDQPQH
>TRBV20-1|TRBJ2-4|11
SAADIAGNIQY
>TRBV29-1|TRBJ2-4|11
SVVLRGSGLGY
>TRBV12-3/TRBV12-4|TRBJ2-7|13
ASSLEQGSSYEQY
>TRBV6-6|TRBJ2-7|15
ASSYSLTSGSSYEQY
>TRBV24-1|TRBJ1-2|10
ATSDFNYGYT
>TRBV7-6|TRBJ2-2|13
ASSLGGAGGGELF
>TRBV20-1|TRBJ1-1|11
SARVGVATEAF
>TRBV29-1|TRBJ2-3|14
SVEGGLAGYADTQY
>TRBV15|TRBJ2-3|11
ATLRRSTDTQY
>TRBV4-1|TRBJ2-1|18
ASSHIAALAGGFSYNEQF
>TRBV7-2|TRBJ1-6|13
ASSPGGQQPSPLH
>TRBV6-2/TRBV6-3|TRBJ2-3|12
ASSRPQYSDTQY
>TRBV7-9|TRBJ1-4|12
ASSRVDLGEKLF
>TRBV7-2|TRBJ2-5|14
ASSLGLAGGSETQY
>TRBV3-1|TRBJ2-1|10
ASSPTRFEQF
>TRBV15|TRBJ1-6|14
ATSRRGTGRNSPLH
>TRBV5-1|TRBJ2-6|16
ASSLGGLAGSGANVLT
>TRBV6-5|TRBJ2-1|13
ASTHHKGGYNEQF
>TRBV14|TRBJ2-7|12
ASSEHSGTYEQY
>TRBV18|TRBJ2-7|12
ASSRGPNRDEQY